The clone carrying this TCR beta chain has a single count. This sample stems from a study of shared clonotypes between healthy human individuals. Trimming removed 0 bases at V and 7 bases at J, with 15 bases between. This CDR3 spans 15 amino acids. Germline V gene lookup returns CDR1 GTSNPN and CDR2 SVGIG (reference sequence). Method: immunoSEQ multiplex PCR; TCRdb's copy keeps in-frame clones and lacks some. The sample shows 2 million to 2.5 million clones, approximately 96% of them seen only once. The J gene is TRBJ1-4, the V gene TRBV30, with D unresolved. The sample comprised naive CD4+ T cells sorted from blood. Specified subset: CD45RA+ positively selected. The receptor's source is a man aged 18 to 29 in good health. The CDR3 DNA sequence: TGTGCCTGGAGTGTAGGGAGTACCTTGGGTGAAAAACTGTTTTTT. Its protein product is CAWSVGSTLGEKLFF. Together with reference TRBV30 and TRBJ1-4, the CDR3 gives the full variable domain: SQTIHQWPATLVQPVGSPLSLECTVEGTSNPNLYWYRQAAGRGLQLLFYSVGIGQISSEVPQNLSASRPQDRQFILSSKKLLLSDSGFYLCAWSVGSTLGEKLFFGSGTQLSVL.